This TCR beta chain was identified during a study of shared clonotypes between healthy human individuals. Study-wide results and caveats: In a handful of donors, about 5% of naive CD4 clonotypes appeared in common.

Comment on this clone: Its antigen is unknown. A read error may produce the germline difference seen at one junction end. The identical CDR3 is also encoded by other nucleotide sequences in the sample.

Roughly 200 ng DNA, 25,000 to 30,000 T cell genomes, went into each sorted-subset replicate PCR. The protocol was immunoSEQ multiplex PCR, while the TCRdb copy is restricted to in-frame clones and leaves out a portion. Of about 1.1 million clones listed, 70% to 85% are singletons. Germline CDR1 and CDR2: SGHRS and YFSETQ. The length of the CDR3 is 13 residues. The source is a man between 18 and 29 years old in good health. Some clones in this sample may be carry-over from other donors' samples. Sequencing input: memory CD4+ T cells from PBMCs. As to subset: CD45RA-negative fraction. The genes are TRBV5-1 and TRBJ2-2; TRBD2 is a possible D gene (6 bases). CDR3 in amino acids: CASSLAETGELFF. CDR3 bases: TGCGCCAGTAGCTTAGCGGAAACCGGGGAGCTGTTTTTT. Variable domain in full (rest from reference TRBV5-1 and TRBJ2-2): KAGVTQTPRYLIKTRGQQVTLSCSPISGHRSVSWYQQTPGQGLQFLFEYFSETQRNKGNFPGRFSGRQFSNSRSEMNVSTLELGDSALYLCASSLAETGELFFGEGSRLTVL.